The clone carrying this T cell receptor beta chain came up once. The assay was immunoSEQ multiplex PCR, and TCRdb's table has in-frame clones only and misses some. The sample gives approximately 250,000 clones, approximately 80% of which show up once; around 6.5% is in the top ten. The data derive from a study of blood T cell repertoires in COVID-19. Study information: Material from acute and convalescent COVID-19 was sourced from the United States, Italy and Spain.

The CDR3 extends over 13 amino acids. The germline V gene has CDR1 MNHEY and CDR2 SVGAGI. Unmatched junction bases numbered 6, after V lost 6 bases and J lost 8 bases. The source material was peripheral blood. The sequence derives from a woman aged 55-70 years with active or convalescent COVID-19. The chain employs TRBV6-5 and TRBJ1-2, with 10 bases that match TRBD1. CDR3 DNA: TGTGCCAGCAGGGGGACAGGGGTTGAAGGCTACACCTTC. Its translation: CASRGTGVEGYTF.